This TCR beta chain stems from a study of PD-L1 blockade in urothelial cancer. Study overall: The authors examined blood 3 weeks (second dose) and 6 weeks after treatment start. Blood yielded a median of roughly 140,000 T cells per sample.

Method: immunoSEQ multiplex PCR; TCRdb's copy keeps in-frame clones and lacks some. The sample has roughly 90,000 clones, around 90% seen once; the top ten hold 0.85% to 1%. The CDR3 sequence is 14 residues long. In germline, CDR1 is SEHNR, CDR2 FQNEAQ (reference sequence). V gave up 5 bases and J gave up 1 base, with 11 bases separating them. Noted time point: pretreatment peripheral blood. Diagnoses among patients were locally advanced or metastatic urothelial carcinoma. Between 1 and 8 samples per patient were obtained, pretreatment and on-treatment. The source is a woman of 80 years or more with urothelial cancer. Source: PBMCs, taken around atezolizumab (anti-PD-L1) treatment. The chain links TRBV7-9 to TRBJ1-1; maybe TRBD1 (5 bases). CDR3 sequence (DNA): TGTGCCAGCAGCCCCATCACAGGGAACACTGAAGCTTTCTTT. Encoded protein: CASSPITGNTEAFF.